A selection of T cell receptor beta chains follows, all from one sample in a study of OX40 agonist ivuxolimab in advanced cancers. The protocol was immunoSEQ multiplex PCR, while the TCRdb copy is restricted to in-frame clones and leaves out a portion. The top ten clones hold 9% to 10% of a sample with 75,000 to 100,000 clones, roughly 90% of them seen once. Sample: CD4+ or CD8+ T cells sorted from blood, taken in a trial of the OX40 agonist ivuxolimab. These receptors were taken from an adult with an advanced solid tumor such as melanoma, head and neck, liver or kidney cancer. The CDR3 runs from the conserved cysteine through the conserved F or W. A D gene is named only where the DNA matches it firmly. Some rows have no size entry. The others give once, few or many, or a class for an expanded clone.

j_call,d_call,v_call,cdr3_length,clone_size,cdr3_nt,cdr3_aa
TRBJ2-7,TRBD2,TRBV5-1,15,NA,TGCGCCAGCAGCGTCGGGACTAGCGACTCCTACGAGCAGTACTTC,CASSVGTSDSYEQYF
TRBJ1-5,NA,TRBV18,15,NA,TGTGCCAGCTCAGTTACGGTGGATAGCAATCAGCCCCAGCATTTT,CASSVTVDSNQPQHF
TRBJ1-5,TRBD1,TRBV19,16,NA,TGTGCCAGTAGTGCAATCGCAGGGGGCGGGGGGCAGCCCCAGCATTTT,CASSAIAGGGGQPQHF
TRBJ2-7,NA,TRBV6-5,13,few,TGTGCCAGCAGTTTGGGGAGTGCCCACGAGCAGTACTTC,CASSLGSAHEQYF
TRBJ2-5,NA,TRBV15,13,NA,TGTGCCACCAGCAGAGATAAAGAGTGGGCCCAGTACTTC,CATSRDKEWAQYF
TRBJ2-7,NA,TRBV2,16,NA,TGTGCCAGCAGTGAAAGGGGCGGGACCGCCGGCTACGAGCAGTACTTC,CASSERGGTAGYEQYF
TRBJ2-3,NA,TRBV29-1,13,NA,TGCAGCGTTGATGCCCCGGCCACAGATACGCAGTATTTT,CSVDAPATDTQYF
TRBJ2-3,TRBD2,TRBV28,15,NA,TGTGCGAGCAGTTCTAGCGGGAGGTACACAGATACGCAGTATTTT,CASSSSGRYTDTQYF
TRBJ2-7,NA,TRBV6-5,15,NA,TGTGCCAGCAGTTACGGCACAGGTGAAACCTACGAGCAGTACTTC,CASSYGTGETYEQYF
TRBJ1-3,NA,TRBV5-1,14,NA,TGCGCCAGCAGCTCCGGGGAGGGCGGAAACACCATATATTTT,CASSSGEGGNTIYF
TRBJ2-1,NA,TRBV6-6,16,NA,TGTGCCAGCAGTTCGAGACTCCTAGTTATATACAATGAGCAGTTCTTC,CASSSRLLVIYNEQFF
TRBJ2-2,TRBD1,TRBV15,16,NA,TGTGCCACCAGCAGAGATCCGCGACAGGGCTCGGGGGAGCTGTTTTTT,CATSRDPRQGSGELFF